The TCR beta chain described here comes from a study of T cell repertoires in cytomegalovirus infection (dated by TCRdb to about 2019). A note on the overall study: Recently identified HLA-C-restricted CMV epitopes, whose presentation resists viral immunomodulation, were targeted by peptide stimulations together with well-studied HLA-B-restricted epitopes. The HLA type of each donor mattered for the analysis, because public TCR beta signatures pointed to carriage of CMV infection along with the matching HLA type.

Worth noting for this clonotype: Its antigen is not yet known. No qualities accompany the bases; no much larger clone lies one base away.

The data were produced on an Illumina HiSeq 1500. The raw public data were reprocessed by TCRdb itself: fastp quality trimming at Q25, MiXCR clonotype calling, in-frame beta chains only. Identical CDR3 protein sequences are pooled into one entry, listed with their most common genes and DNA. For this sample the table gives around 430,000 distinct CDR3 sequences, of which approximately 40% were detected only once. The ten largest clones add up to about 45% of the sample. The junction shows trimming of 0 bases on V and 0 bases on J, plus 9 bases between the germline ends. The germline V gene specifies MGHRA as CDR1 and YSYEKL as CDR2. There are 16 amino acids in the CDR3, from cysteine to phenylalanine inclusive. The retained sequence is limited to the CDR3, 48 bases, with the frame set at the first base. Findings and caveats that apply to the study as a whole: In both this cohort and an independent cohort of more than 350 donors, the cumulative frequency of public TCR beta family members distinguished carriers of CMV infection plus the relevant HLA type. In the ex vivo response, HLA-C-restricted CMV-specific TCR beta clonotypes were dominant, and in two of eight donors the single most frequent clonotype came from this HLA-C-restricted group.

This sample's treatment or condition label indicates: in vitro stimulation with specific CMV peptide epitopes to enrich CMV-specific T cells. The rearrangement combines TRBV4-1 with TRBJ2-1; the D gene remains uncertain. This TCR came from a human donor in good health (CMV status not recorded). Some clones in this sample may be carry-over from other donors' samples. Sequences were derived from cultured PBMCs, sampled from culture after CMV antigen stimulation. The CDR3 is CASSQDPGGSYNEQFF. The sequence in DNA is TGCGCCAGCAGCCAAGATCCCGGTGGCTCCTACAATGAGCAGTTCTTC.